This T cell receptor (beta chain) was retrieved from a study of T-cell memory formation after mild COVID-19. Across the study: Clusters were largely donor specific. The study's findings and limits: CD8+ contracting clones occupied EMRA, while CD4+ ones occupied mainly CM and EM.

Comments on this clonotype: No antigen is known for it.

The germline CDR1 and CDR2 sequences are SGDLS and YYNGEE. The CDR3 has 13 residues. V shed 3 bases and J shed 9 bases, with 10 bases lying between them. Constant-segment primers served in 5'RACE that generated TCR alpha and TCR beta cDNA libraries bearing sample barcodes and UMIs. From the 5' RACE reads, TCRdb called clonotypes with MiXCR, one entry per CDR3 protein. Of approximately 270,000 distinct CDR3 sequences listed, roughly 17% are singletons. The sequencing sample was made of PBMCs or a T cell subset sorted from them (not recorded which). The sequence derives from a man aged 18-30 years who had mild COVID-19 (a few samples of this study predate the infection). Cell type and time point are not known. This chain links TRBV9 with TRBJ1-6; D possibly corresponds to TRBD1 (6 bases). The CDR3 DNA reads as TGTGCCAGCAGCGATACAGGGCTTTCACCCCTCCACTTT. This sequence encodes CASSDTGLSPLHF.